This T cell receptor (beta chain) was documented in a study of cytomegalovirus exposure and HLA in healthy donors. General observations from the study: The study flagged about 150 TCR beta chains as cytomegalovirus-associated.

The trim removed 6 bases at V and 1 base at J, leaving 9 bases unmatched. CDR3 length: 15 residues. Per germline, CDR1 SGHDT and CDR2 YYEEEE. In regard to this clone: What it binds is not known.

Clones were sequenced by immunoSEQ multiplex PCR, and TCRdb holds only the in-frame ones, with some missing. The data hold about 140,000 clones, with roughly nine tenths observed a single time. What was sequenced was PBMCs. This receptor was taken from a young man in good health and CMV-seronegative. This sequence joins TRBV5-6 and TRBJ1-1; TRBD1 matches 7 bases. The CDR3 DNA reads TGTGCCAGCACCAGGAGGGGACAGACGAACACTGAAGCTTTCTTT. The encoded protein is CASTRRGQTNTEAFF.